These T cell receptor beta chains were read from a single sample in a study of T cell clonotyping in hematopoietic cell transplantation. Assay used: immunoSEQ multiplex PCR; TCRdb lists only in-frame clones, some missing. The table has 12,000 or so clones, around 49% seen once. Sequencing was done on a sample of peripheral blood mononuclear cells. These receptor sequences come from a man aged 45-60 years in good health. Some clones in this sample may be carry-over from other donors' samples. Each CDR3 is given with its conserved first and last residue. Each record gives: V gene, J gene, clone size, D gene, CDR3 protein, CDR3 DNA. The D gene is left open where the match is weak. Part of the rows lack a size; the others show once, few, many or a class for expanded clones.

>TRBV2|TRBJ2-7|.|TRBD1
CASSSDRSDYEQYF
TGTGCCAGCAGTTCGGACAGGTCCGACTACGAGCAGTACTTC
>TRBV6-1|TRBJ1-1|few|.
CASSVREEFTEAFF
TGTGCCAGCAGTGTCCGCGAGGAGTTCACTGAAGCTTTCTTT
>TRBV5-1|TRBJ1-4|.|.
CASSSLDEKLFF
TGCGCCAGCAGCTCTCTGGATGAAAAACTGTTTTTT
>TRBV7-2|TRBJ2-3|few|TRBD2
CASSVLAGGVTDTQYF
TGTGCCAGCAGCGTCTTAGCGGGAGGGGTCACAGATACGCAGTATTTT
>TRBV5-4|TRBJ1-1|.|.
CASSGNTEAFF
TGTGCCAGCAGTGGGAACACTGAAGCTTTCTTT
>TRBV6-5|TRBJ2-7|.|.
CASSQVRGHEQYF
TGTGCCAGCAGTCAAGTCAGGGGCCACGAGCAGTACTTC
>TRBV30|TRBJ2-5|.|TRBD1
CAWSPLDRAETQYF
TGTGCCTGGAGTCCCCTGGACAGGGCAGAGACCCAGTACTTC
>TRBV19|TRBJ1-1|.|.
CASSTQGGDTEAFF
TGTGCCAGTAGTACGCAGGGAGGGGACACTGAAGCTTTCTTT
>TRBV5-6|TRBJ2-7|few|TRBD1
CASSSRDRGDEQYF
TGTGCCAGCAGCTCCCGGGACAGGGGGGACGAGCAGTACTTC
>TRBV6-1|TRBJ1-1|.|TRBD1
CASSVETGTGNTEAFF
TGTGCCAGCAGTGTTGAGACAGGGACGGGAAACACTGAAGCTTTCTTT
>TRBV19|TRBJ2-5|few|.
CASSTGVGQQETQYF
TGTGCCAGTAGTACCGGAGTAGGGCAGCAAGAGACCCAGTACTTC
>TRBV10-3|TRBJ2-7|few|TRBD2
CAIKGTSGRDHYEQYF
TGTGCCATCAAGGGGACTAGCGGGAGGGACCACTACGAGCAGTACTTC
>TRBV4-1|TRBJ1-1|few|.
CASSLGHSEAFF
TGCGCCAGCAGCCTCGGACACTCTGAAGCTTTCTTT
>TRBV5-6|TRBJ2-1|.|TRBD2
CASRFGSGADNEQFF
TGTGCCAGCAGATTTGGTAGCGGGGCCGACAATGAGCAGTTCTTC
>TRBV6-5|TRBJ2-7|.|TRBD1
CASSYSGQVGEEQYF
TGTGCCAGCAGTTACTCGGGACAGGTGGGGGAAGAGCAGTACTTC
>TRBV4-2|TRBJ2-7|.|TRBD2
CASSLLAGNYEQYF
TGTGCCAGCAGCCTACTAGCGGGAAACTACGAGCAGTACTTC
>TRBV28|TRBJ1-2|.|TRBD1
CASSGRGHGYTF
TGTGCCAGCAGTGGCAGGGGGCATGGCTACACCTTC
>TRBV4-1|TRBJ2-2|.|.
CATMSSRGGELFF
TGCGCCACCATGTCGAGTCGTGGCGGGGAGCTGTTTTTT
>TRBV7-6|TRBJ2-7|few|.
CASSSEDEQYF
TGTGCCAGCAGCAGTGAGGACGAGCAGTACTTC
>TRBV5-1|TRBJ1-4|few|.
CASSLLGGGDEKLFF
TGCGCCAGCAGCCTACTTGGTGGGGGGGATGAAAAACTGTTTTTT
>TRBV5-1|TRBJ1-6|few|.
CASSLASGSSGSPLHF
TGCGCCAGCAGCTTGGCCTCAGGGTCCAGTGGGTCACCCCTCCACTTT
>TRBV5-4|TRBJ1-1|.|.
CASSGPYKDRGNTEAFF
TGTGCCAGCAGCGGACCATATAAAGACAGAGGGAACACTGAAGCTTTCTTT
>TRBV4-3|TRBJ1-1|.|TRBD1
CASSQGDRGPNTEAFF
TGCGCCAGCAGCCAAGGAGACAGGGGCCCGAACACTGAAGCTTTCTTT
>TRBV11-2|TRBJ2-7|few|.
CASSLDRYEQYF
TGTGCCAGCAGCTTAGATCGCTACGAGCAGTACTTC
>TRBV30|TRBJ2-5|.|.
CAWSVGRSQETQYF
TGTGCCTGGAGTGTTGGGCGTTCACAAGAGACCCAGTACTTC
>TRBV29-1|TRBJ2-5|few|TRBD2
CSVAASGETQYF
TGCAGCGTTGCGGCTAGCGGGGAGACCCAGTACTTC
>TRBV29-1|TRBJ1-1|few|.
CSAASQGTEAFF
TGCAGCGCCGCGTCACAGGGCACTGAAGCTTTCTTT
>TRBV30|TRBJ1-5|few|.
CAAAGSNQPQHF
TGTGCCGCCGCAGGGAGCAACCAGCCCCAGCATTTT
>TRBV6-5|TRBJ2-7|.|TRBD1
CASSMTGDLYEQYF
TGTGCCAGCAGTATGACAGGGGATCTCTACGAGCAGTACTTC
>TRBV2|TRBJ1-2|few|TRBD1
CASSGTGNYGYTF
TGTGCCAGCAGTGGGACAGGGAACTATGGCTACACCTTC
>TRBV30|TRBJ2-2|.|.
CAWSVRGNWNTGELFF
TGTGCCTGGAGTGTACGGGGAAACTGGAACACCGGGGAGCTGTTTTTT
>TRBV29-1|TRBJ1-2|.|.
CSGQDNNYGYTF
TGCAGCGGCCAAGACAACAACTATGGCTACACCTTC
>TRBV29-1|TRBJ1-2|.|TRBD1
CSVGDRDMYGYTF
TGCAGCGTTGGTGACAGGGATATGTATGGCTACACCTTC
>TRBV29-1|TRBJ1-2|.|TRBD1
CSVEGTGQDYGYTF
TGCAGCGTTGAAGGTACGGGACAGGACTATGGCTACACCTTC
>TRBV29-1|TRBJ2-5|.|.
CSVGQPGRETQYF
TGCAGCGTTGGACAACCAGGTCGAGAGACCCAGTACTTC
>TRBV6-5|TRBJ1-1|few|TRBD1
CASSYGGQGGLEAFF
TGTGCCAGCAGTTACGGTGGGCAGGGGGGTCTTGAAGCTTTCTTT
>TRBV30|TRBJ2-7|once|TRBD1
CAWTFTGGGLNEQYF
TGTGCCTGGACCTTTACAGGGGGCGGACTCAACGAGCAGTACTTC
>TRBV7-2|TRBJ2-3|.|TRBD1
CASSPRQGDTQYF
TGTGCCAGCAGCCCGCGACAGGGGGATACGCAGTATTTT
>TRBV7-9|TRBJ2-4|few|TRBD2
CASSFPGYGGEENIQYF
TGTGCCAGCAGCTTCCCAGGGTACGGGGGGGAGGAAAACATTCAGTACTTC
>TRBV30|TRBJ2-7|.|.
CAWSRGPNYEQYF
TGTGCCTGGAGTAGGGGACCGAACTACGAGCAGTACTTC
>TRBV6-6|TRBJ1-1|.|.
CASREQGNTEAFF
TGTGCCAGCAGAGAACAGGGGAACACTGAAGCTTTCTTT
>TRBV6-5|TRBJ2-6|few|.
CASSLRSSGANVLTF
TGTGCCAGCAGCCTCAGATCTTCTGGGGCCAACGTCCTGACTTTC
>TRBV19|TRBJ1-6|.|TRBD1
CASNPTGGYNSPLHF
TGTGCCAGTAACCCGACAGGGGGCTATAATTCACCCCTCCACTTT
>TRBV9|TRBJ1-2|once|.
CASSVVQGSYGYTF
TGTGCCAGCAGCGTAGTTCAGGGGAGCTATGGCTACACCTTC
>TRBV19|TRBJ1-5|few|.
CASRVMMRGANQPQHF
TGTGCCAGTAGGGTGATGATGAGGGGAGCAAATCAGCCCCAGCATTTT
>TRBV14|TRBJ2-2|.|TRBD2
CASRLAGAFTGELFF
TGTGCCAGCAGACTAGCGGGAGCCTTCACCGGGGAGCTGTTTTTT
>TRBV10-1|TRBJ2-7|few|.
CASSEGPADYEQYF
TGCGCCAGCAGTGAGGGGCCAGCGGACTACGAGCAGTACTTC
>TRBV6-1|TRBJ2-7|.|TRBD1
CASSVQRTGLGEQYF
TGTGCCAGCAGTGTCCAGAGGACAGGCTTGGGTGAGCAGTACTTC
>TRBV11-2|TRBJ2-3|.|.
CASSLTGGSTDTQYF
TGTGCCAGCAGCTTAACCGGCGGGTCCACAGATACGCAGTATTTT
>TRBV5-6|TRBJ2-5|.|TRBD1
CASSPTGQGWETQYF
TGTGCCAGCAGCCCCACGGGACAGGGCTGGGAGACCCAGTACTTC
>TRBV27|TRBJ1-4|.|.
CASRRTQGSEKLFF
TGTGCCAGCAGAAGGACGCAAGGGAGTGAAAAACTGTTTTTT
>TRBV6-4|TRBJ2-6|.|.
CASSEEGGSGANVLTF
TGTGCCAGCAGTGAGGAGGGGGGGTCTGGGGCCAACGTCCTGACTTTC
>TRBV5-4|TRBJ2-7|.|.
CASSTWGDEQYF
TGTGCCAGCAGCACGTGGGGGGACGAGCAGTACTTC
>TRBV25-1|TRBJ1-2|.|TRBD1
CASSGQINYGYTF
TGTGCCAGCTCGGGACAGATTAACTATGGCTACACCTTC
>TRBV30|TRBJ2-5|.|.
CAWTRSLQETQYF
TGTGCCTGGACAAGGAGCCTCCAAGAGACCCAGTACTTC
>TRBV7-2|TRBJ1-5|.|.
CASSPPGGPQHF
TGTGCCAGCAGCCCACCAGGAGGCCCCCAGCATTTT
>TRBV7-8|TRBJ2-7|.|.
CASSSEAPYEQYF
TGTGCCAGCAGCTCAGAAGCCCCCTACGAGCAGTACTTC